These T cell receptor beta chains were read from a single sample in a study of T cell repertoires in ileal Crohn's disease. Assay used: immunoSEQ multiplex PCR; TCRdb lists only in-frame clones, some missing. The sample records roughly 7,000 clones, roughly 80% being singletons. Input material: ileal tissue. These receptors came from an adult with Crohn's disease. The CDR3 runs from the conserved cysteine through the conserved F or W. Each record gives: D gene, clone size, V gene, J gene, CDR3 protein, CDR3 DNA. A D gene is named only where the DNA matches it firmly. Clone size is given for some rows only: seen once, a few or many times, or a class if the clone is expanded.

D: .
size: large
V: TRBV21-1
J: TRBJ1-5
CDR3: CASSRRQGNQPQHF
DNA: TGTGCCAGCAGCAGACGACAGGGCAATCAGCCCCAGCATTTT

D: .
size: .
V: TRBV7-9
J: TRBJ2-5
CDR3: CASSFESVETQYF
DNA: TGTGCCAGCAGCTTTGAATCGGTGGAGACCCAGTACTTC

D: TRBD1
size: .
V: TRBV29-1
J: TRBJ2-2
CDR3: CSVTDRGTGELFF
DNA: TGCAGCGTTACGGACAGGGGAACCGGGGAGCTGTTTTTT

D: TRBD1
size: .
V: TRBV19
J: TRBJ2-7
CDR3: CASSRDRGQREQYF
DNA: TGTGCCAGTAGTAGGGACAGGGGGCAACGGGAGCAGTACTTC

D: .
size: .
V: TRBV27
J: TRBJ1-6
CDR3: CASSLGGGLGSPLHF
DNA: TGTGCCAGCAGTTTAGGGGGCGGTCTCGGTTCACCCCTCCACTTT

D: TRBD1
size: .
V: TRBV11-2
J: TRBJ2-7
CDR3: CASSPGQGYRREQYF
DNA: TGTGCCAGCAGCCCCGGACAGGGTTACCGACGGGAGCAGTACTTC

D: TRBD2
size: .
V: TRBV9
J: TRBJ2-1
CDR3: CASSVGLAGGRRANEQFF
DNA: TGTGCCAGCAGCGTAGGCCTAGCGGGGGGCCGTAGGGCGAATGAGCAGTTCTTC

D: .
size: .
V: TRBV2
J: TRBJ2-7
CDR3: CAHYPVAYEQYF
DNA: TGTGCCCACTATCCGGTTGCCTACGAGCAGTACTTC

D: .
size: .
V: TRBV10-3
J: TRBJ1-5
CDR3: CAISAQESNQPQHF
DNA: TGTGCCATCAGCGCTCAGGAGAGCAATCAGCCCCAGCATTTT

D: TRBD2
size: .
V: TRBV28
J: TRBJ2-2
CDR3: CASSFGPAGDTGELFF
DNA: TGTGCCAGCAGTTTCGGCCCAGCGGGAGACACCGGGGAGCTGTTTTTT

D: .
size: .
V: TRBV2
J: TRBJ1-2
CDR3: CASSLGAGGYTF
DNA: TGTGCCAGCTCCCTGGGGGCGGGAGGCTACACCTTC

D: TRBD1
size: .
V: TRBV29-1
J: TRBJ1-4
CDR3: CSVATGGRATNEKLFF
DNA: TGCAGCGTGGCAACAGGGGGCAGGGCAACTAATGAAAAACTGTTTTTT

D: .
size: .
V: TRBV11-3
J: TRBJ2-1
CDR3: CASSWQRGFEQFF
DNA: TGTGCCAGCAGCTGGCAACGGGGGTTTGAGCAGTTCTTC

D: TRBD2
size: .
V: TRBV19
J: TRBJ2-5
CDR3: CASSSRTSGGQETQYF
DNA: TGTGCCAGTAGTTCCCGGACTAGCGGGGGTCAAGAGACCCAGTACTTC

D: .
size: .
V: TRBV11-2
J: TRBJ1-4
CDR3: CASRLQGATSTNEKLFF
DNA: TGTGCCAGCAGGCTACAAGGAGCGACTTCAACTAATGAAAAACTGTTTTTT

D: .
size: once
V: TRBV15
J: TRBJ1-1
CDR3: CATSRGTNTEAFF
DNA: TGTGCCACCAGCAGAGGAACGAACACTGAAGCTTTCTTT

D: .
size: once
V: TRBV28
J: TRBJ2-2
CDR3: CAIARTSNTGELFF
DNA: TGTGCCATCGCTAGGACTTCGAACACCGGGGAGCTGTTTTTT

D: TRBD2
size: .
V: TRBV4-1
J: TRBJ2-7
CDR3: CASSQDRTSGFYEQYF
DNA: TGCGCCAGCAGCCAAGATAGGACTAGCGGGTTCTACGAGCAGTACTTC

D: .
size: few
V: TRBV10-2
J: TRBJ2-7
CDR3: CASSRDTYEQYF
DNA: TGCGCCAGCAGTCGGGACACCTACGAGCAGTACTTC